This TCR beta chain derives from a study of T cell responses to AZD1222 COVID-19 vaccine (dated by TCRdb to 2020 to 2023). A note on the overall study: AZD1222 recipients whose second dose came at about 4 weeks and those whose second dose came at about 12 weeks were combined into one group, since spike-specific TCR depth and breadth did not differ between the two schedules. A total of 233 trial participants underwent TCR sequencing, of whom about 200 received two doses of AZD1222 and some 26 received two doses of the MenACWY control vaccine. Trial participants were enrolled by age into 18-55, 56-69 and 70-plus year subgroups, with approximately 160, 26 and 62 TCR-sequenced participants respectively.

What the time point label conveys for this sample: baseline before first vaccination. Vaccinee samples were obtained from the UK trials COV001 and COV002, which included a single-blind randomized controlled phase 2/3 trial of AZD1222 (ChAdOx1 nCoV-19) in healthy adults. For TCRbeta chain sequencing, PBMC samples from trial participants were taken at day 0 and at day 28 after the second dose. From its cysteine to its phenylalanine, the CDR3 spans 14 amino acids. Kept here is only the CDR3 DNA, which spans 42 bases and is read in frame from base 1. V is reduced by 8 bases and J by 4 bases, leaving a spacing of 21 bases between them. The germline V gene (reference sequence) provides CDR1 GTSNPN and CDR2 SVGIG. This clone was counted a single time. No cognate antigen has been identified for it. Base quality data are lacking; no much larger clone is found one base away. General findings and caveats noted by the study authors: Because no day 14 peak-response samples were available, the repertoires could be characterized only after the peak T cell response. Reportedly, close to half of the unique spike-specific TCRs recognized epitopes lying outside the regions that are mutated in the B.1.351 and B.1.1.7 variants. Vaccine-associated CD4 TCRs spanned the whole spike protein, with dominant responses in regions 160-218 and 743-854. Conclusions about previously exposed vaccinees are limited because only 5 or 6 AZD1222 recipients were SARS-CoV-2 seropositive at baseline. After two AZD1222 doses, both the breadth and the depth of spike-specific TCRs were significantly higher than at day 0 and than in MenACWY recipients. Participants were mostly white British, with more females than males. The authors suggested clonal diversity may have been underestimated. In the small 56-69-year group, the increase in depth fell short of significance, most likely because of low power.

The CDR3 regions of human TCRbeta chains were analyzed by immunosequencing. The authors' pipeline ran thus. TCRs in the repertoires were compared against a reference library of SARS-CoV-2-specific TCRs that had been generated with the MIRA antigen-specificity platform. Breadth was defined as the fraction of unique TCRs that were SARS-CoV-2-associated, and depth was defined as the fraction of total T cells that were SARS-CoV-2-associated. Each spike-specific TCR was assigned to its reactive spike region and to a CD4 or CD8 class using the MIRA data. Log10-transformed breadth and depth values were compared by one-way ANOVA with Sidak's multiple comparisons tests. Not all clones reach the TCRdb copy of this immuneACCESS table, which keeps in-frame sequences only. Checked studies attribute under half of the gap to unresolved V genes and leave the rest unexplained. That table supplies the V and J calls and clone size; D and trimming were determined from the DNA. This sample has approximately 120,000 clones in its table, and more than 75% of those were observed once. The top ten clones comprise around 10% of the sample.

The sequence was obtained from an adult in good health. The sequencing used peripheral blood, collected on day 0 of AZD1222 vaccination. Recombination connected TRBV30 to TRBJ2-7, with TRBD1 tentatively as D gene (8 bases match). DNA sequence: TGTGCCGTCACAGGGGGAGGGATCGGGTACGAGCAGTACTTC. It translates as CAVTGGGIGYEQYF.